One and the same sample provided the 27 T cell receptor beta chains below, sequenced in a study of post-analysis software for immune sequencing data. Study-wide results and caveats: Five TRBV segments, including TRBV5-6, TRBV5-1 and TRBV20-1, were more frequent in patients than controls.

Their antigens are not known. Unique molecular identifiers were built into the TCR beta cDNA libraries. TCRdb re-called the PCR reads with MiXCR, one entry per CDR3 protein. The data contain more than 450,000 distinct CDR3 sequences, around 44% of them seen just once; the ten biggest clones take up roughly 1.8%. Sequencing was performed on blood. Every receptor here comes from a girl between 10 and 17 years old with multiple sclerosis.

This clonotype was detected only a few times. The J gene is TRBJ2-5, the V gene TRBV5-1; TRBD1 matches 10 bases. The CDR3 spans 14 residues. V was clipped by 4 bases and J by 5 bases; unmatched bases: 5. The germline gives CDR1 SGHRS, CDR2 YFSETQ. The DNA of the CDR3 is TGCGCCAGCAGCACCGGGACAGGGGTGGAGACCCAGTACTTC. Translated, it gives CASSTGTGVETQYF.

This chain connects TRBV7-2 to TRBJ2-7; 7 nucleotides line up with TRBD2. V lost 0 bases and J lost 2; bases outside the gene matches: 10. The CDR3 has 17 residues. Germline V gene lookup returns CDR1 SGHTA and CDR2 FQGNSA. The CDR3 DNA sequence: TGTGCCAGCAGCTTAGCGAGCACCGCGGGGGTTCCCTACGAGCAGTACTTC. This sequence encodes CASSLASTAGVPYEQYF.

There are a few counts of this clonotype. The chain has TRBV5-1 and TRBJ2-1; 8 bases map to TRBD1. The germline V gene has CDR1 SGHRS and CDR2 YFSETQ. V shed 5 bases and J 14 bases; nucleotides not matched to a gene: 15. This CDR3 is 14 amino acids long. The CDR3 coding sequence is TGCGCCAGCAGAGATGGGACAGGACCCTCCCGGGAGTTCTTC. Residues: CASRDGTGPSREFF. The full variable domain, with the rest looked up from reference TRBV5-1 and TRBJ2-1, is KAGVTQTPRYLIKTRGQQVTLSCSPISGHRSVSWYQQTPGQGLQFLFEYFSETQRNKGNFPGRFSGRQFSNSRSEMNVSTLELGDSALYLCASRDGTGPSREFFGPGTRLTVL.

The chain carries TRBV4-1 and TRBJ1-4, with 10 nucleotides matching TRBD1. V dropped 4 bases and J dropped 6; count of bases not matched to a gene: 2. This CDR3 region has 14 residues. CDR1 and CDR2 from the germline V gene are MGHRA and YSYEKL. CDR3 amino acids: CASSRGTGDEKLFF. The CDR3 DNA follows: TGCGCCAGCAGCCGAGGGACAGGGGATGAAAAACTGTTTTTT.

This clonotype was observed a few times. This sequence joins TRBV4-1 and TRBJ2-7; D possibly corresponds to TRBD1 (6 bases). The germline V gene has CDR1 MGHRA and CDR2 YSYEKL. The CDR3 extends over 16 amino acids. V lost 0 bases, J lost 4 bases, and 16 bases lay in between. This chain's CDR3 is CASSQDVGAQQYEQYF. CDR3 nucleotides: TGCGCCAGCAGCCAAGATGTGGGGGCTCAGCAGTACGAGCAGTACTTC.

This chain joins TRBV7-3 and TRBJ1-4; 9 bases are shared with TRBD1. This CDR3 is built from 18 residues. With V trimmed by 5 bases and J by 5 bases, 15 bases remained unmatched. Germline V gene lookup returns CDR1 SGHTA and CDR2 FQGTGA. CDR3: CASSVTGGYARGNEKLFF. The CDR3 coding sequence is TGTGCCAGCAGCGTGACAGGGGGTTACGCGCGCGGGAATGAAAAACTGTTTTTT.

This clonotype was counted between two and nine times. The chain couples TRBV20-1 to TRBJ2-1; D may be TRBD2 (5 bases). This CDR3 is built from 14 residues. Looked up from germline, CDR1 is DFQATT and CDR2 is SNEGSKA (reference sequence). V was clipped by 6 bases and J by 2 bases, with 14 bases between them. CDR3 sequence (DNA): TGCAGTGCGGCCCCAGGAGGTACCTACAATGAGCAGTTCTTC. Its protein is CSAAPGGTYNEQFF.

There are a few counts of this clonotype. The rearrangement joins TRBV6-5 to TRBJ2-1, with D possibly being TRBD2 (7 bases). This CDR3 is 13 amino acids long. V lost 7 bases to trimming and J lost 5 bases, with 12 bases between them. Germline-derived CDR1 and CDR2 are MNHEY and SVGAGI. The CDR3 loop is CASTPGGHNEQFF. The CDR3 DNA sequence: TGTGCCAGCACCCCGGGGGGCCACAATGAGCAGTTCTTC.

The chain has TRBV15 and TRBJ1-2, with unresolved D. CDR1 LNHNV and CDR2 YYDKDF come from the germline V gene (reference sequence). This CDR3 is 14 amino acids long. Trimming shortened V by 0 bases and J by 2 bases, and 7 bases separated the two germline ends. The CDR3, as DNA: TGTGCCACCAGCAGAGAATCGGGGAACTATGGCTACACCTTC. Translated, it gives CATSRESGNYGYTF.

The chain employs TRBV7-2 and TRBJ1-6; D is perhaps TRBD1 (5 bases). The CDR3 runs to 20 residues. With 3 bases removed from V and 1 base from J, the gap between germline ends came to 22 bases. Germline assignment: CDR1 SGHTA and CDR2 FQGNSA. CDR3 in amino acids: CASSLAVGVFQRSYNSPLHF. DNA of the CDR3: TGTGCCAGCAGCTTGGCGGTGGGGGTATTTCAACGGTCCTATAATTCACCCCTCCACTTT.

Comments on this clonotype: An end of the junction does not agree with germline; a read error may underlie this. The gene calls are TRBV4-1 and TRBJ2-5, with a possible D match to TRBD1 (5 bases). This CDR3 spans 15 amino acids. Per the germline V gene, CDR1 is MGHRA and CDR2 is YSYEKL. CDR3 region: CASGQATAYQETQYF. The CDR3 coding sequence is TGCGCCAGCGGCCAGGCGACAGCGTACCAAGAGACCCAGTACTTC.

CDR3 protein: CASSFFGVLKHGYTF. In DNA, the CDR3 is TGTGCCAGCAGTTTTTTTGGGGTGCTCAAGCATGGCTACACCTTC. V usage is TRBV12-3 or TRBV12-4 and J usage is TRBJ1-2; no clear D gene. CDR3 size: 15 residues. The V and J ends lost 3 bases and 6 bases respectively, with 17 bases between them.

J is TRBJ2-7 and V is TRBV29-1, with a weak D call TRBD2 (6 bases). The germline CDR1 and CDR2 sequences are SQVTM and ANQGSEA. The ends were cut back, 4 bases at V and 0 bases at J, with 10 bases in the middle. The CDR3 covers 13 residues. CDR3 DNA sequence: TGCAGCGTTGTAGCGGCTAGCTCCTACGAGCAGTACTTC. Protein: CSVVAASSYEQYF.

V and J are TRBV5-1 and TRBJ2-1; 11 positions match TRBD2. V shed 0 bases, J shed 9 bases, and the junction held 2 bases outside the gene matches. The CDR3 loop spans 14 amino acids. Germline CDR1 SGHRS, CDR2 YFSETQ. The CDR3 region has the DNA TGCGCCAGCAGCTTGGTAGCGGGAGGGAGTGAGCAGTTCTTC. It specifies CASSLVAGGSEQFF.

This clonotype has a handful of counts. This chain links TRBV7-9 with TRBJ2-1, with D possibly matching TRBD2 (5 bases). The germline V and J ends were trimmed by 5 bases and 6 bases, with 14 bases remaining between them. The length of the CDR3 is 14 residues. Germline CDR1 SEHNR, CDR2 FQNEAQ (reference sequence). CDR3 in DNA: TGTGCCAGCAGCCTTGAGGGCCGGTCCAATGAGCAGTTCTTC. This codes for CASSLEGRSNEQFF.

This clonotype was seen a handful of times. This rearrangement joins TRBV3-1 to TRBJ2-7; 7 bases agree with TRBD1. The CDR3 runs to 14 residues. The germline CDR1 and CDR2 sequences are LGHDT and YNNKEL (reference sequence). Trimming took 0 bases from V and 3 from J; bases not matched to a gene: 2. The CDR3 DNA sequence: TGTGCCAGCAGCCAAGATCCAGGGGGCTACGAGCAGTACTTC. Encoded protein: CASSQDPGGYEQYF.

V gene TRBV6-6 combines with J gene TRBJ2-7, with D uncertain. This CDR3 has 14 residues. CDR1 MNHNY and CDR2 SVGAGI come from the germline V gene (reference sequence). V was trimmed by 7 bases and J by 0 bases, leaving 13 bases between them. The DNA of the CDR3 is TGTGCCAGCACCCTAATACTGAGCTCCTACGAGCAGTACTTC. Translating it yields CASTLILSSYEQYF.

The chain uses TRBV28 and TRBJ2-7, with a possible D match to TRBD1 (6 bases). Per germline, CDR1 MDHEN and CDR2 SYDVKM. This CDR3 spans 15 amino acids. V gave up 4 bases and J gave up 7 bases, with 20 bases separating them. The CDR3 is CASSSGTTSAGEQYF. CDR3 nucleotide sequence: TGTGCCAGCAGTTCGGGGACAACCTCTGCGGGTGAGCAGTACTTC.

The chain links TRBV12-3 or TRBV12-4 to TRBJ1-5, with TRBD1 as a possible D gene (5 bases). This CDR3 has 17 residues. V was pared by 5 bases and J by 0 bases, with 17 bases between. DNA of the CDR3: TGTGCCAGCAGTCTGAAAGGGGCGGGATATAGCAATCAGCCCCAGCATTTT. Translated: CASSLKGAGYSNQPQHF.

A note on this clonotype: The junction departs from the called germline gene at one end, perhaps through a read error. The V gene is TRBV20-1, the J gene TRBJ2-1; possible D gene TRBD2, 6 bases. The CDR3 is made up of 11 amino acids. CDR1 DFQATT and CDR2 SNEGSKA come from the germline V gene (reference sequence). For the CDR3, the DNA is TGCAGTGCCCACTCGGGACTCTCCCAAATCTTC. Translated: CSAHSGLSQIF.

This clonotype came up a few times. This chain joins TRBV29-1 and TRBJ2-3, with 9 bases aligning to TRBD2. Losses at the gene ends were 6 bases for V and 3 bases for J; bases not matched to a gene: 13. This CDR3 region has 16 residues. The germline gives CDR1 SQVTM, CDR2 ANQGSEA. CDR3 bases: TGCAGCGTCGAGGGGGCTAGCGGGGTCCGGACAGATACGCAGTATTTT. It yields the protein CSVEGASGVRTDTQYF.

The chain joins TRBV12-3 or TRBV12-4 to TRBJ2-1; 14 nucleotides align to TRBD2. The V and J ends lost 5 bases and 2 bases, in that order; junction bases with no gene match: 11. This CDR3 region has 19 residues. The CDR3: CASSKMTSGRERTYNEQFF. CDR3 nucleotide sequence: TGTGCCAGCAGTAAAATGACTAGCGGGAGGGAACGAACCTACAATGAGCAGTTCTTC.

CDR3 in DNA: TGTGCCAGCAGTCCCAGAGGTGGCGACTCACGCACAGATACGCAGTATTTT. Its translation is CASSPRGGDSRTDTQYF. The chain joins TRBV12-3 or TRBV12-4 to TRBJ2-3; no clear D. The CDR3 runs to 17 residues. V shed 5 bases and J shed 1 base, with 19 bases lying between them.

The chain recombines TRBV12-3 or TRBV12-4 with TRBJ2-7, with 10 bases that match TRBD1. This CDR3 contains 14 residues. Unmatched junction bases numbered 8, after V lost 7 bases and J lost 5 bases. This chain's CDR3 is CASNRGQGINEQYF. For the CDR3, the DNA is TGTGCCAGCAACAGGGGACAGGGGATAAACGAGCAGTACTTC.

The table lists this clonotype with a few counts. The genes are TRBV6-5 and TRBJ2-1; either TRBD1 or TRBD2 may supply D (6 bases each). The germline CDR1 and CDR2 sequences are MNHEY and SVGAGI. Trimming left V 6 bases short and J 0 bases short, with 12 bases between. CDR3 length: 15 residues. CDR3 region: CASSQGGLSYNEQFF. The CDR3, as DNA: TGTGCCAGCAGCCAAGGGGGGCTCTCCTACAATGAGCAGTTCTTC.

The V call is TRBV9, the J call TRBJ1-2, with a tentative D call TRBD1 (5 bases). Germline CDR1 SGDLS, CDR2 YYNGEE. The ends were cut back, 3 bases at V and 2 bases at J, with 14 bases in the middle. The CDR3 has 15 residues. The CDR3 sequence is CASSATSTGNYGYTF. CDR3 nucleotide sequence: TGTGCCAGCAGCGCGACCAGCACAGGCAACTATGGCTACACCTTC.

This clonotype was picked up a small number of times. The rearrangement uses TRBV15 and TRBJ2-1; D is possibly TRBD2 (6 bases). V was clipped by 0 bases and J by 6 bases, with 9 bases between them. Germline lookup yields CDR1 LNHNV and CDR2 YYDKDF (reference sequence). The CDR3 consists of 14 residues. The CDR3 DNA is TGTGCCACCAGCAGAGATGGGGAGGTCAATGAGCAGTTCTTC. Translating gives CATSRDGEVNEQFF.